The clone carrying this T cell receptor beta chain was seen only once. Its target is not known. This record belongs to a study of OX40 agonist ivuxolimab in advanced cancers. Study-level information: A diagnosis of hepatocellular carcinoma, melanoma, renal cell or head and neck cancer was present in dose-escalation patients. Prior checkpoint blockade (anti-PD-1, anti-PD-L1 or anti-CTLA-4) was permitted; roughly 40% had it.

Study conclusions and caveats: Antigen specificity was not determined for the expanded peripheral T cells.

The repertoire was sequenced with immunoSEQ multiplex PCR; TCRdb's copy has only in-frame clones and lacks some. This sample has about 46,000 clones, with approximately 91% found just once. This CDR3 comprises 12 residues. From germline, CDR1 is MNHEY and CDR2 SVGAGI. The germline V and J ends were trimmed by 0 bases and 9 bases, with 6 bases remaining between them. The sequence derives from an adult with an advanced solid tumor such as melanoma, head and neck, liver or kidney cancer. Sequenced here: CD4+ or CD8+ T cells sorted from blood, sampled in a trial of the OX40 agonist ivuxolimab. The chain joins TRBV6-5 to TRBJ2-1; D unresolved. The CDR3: CASSYSDGEQFF. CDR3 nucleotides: TGTGCCAGCAGTTACTCGGATGGTGAGCAGTTCTTC.